This paragraph covers one TCR beta chain sequence. Primed by a sample-barcoded 5' primer and a J-beta primer mix, a second PCR proceeded for roughly 7 to 11 cycles. MiXCR was run by TCRdb on the 5' RACE reads, yielding one entry per CDR3 protein. The sample contains 1.2 million to 1.5 million distinct CDR3 sequences, roughly 40% of which appear only once. The entry originates in a study of blood T cells in healthy people across ages. Germline V gene data show CDR1 as SGHVS and CDR2 as FNYEAQ. This CDR3 region has 15 residues. The V and J ends lost 4 bases and 1 base respectively, with 11 bases between them. Every sample had a minimum of 6.5 million PBMCs isolated.

The sample taken for sequencing was blood. This TCR derives from a woman between 18 and 30 years old in good health. The chain joins TRBV7-6 to TRBJ1-3; a weak D match, TRBD1 (6 bases). The CDR3: CASSSEGGSGNTIYF. The CDR3, as DNA: TGTGCCAGCAGCTCTGAGGGGGGGTCTGGAAACACCATATATTTT.